The 16 T cell receptor beta chains below were found in one sample sequenced in a study of blood T cell repertoires in COVID-19. TCRdb's copy holds only in-frame clones and misses some; the assay was immunoSEQ multiplex PCR. The sample includes around 130,000 clones, around 88% of them seen just once. Sequenced input: peripheral blood. The receptor source for this set is a middle-aged man with active or convalescent COVID-19.

This chain links TRBV24-1 with TRBJ2-3; the D is unclear. The germline V gene has CDR1 KGHDR and CDR2 SFDVKD. The germline V and J ends were trimmed by 4 bases and 5 bases, with 3 bases remaining between them. CDR3 length equals 11 residues. CDR3 nucleotide sequence: TGTGCCACCAGTGACCTAGATACGCAGTATTTT. Amino acid sequence: CATSDLDTQYF.

The CDR3 bases are TGTGCCAGCACCTTAGGCGGACAGCCCAGCTACGAGCAGTACTTC. Its protein is CASTLGGQPSYEQYF. The chain joins TRBV28 to TRBJ2-7; TRBD1 is a possible D gene (6 bases). Trimming took 7 bases from V and 3 from J, leaving 19 bases between them. CDR1 and CDR2 (germline): MDHEN, SYDVKM. The CDR3 is 15 amino acids.

V usage is TRBV29-1 and J usage is TRBJ2-5; 9 bases are a match to TRBD1. V lost 3 bases and J lost 5; bases outside the gene matches: 13. CDR3 length: 16 amino acids. Germline V gives CDR1 SQVTM, CDR2 ANQGSEA. Here the CDR3 DNA reads TGCAGCGTTGAGGATCCACCCGGGACAGGGTTCGAGACCCAGTACTTC. It is translated as CSVEDPPGTGFETQYF. The full variable domain, in which reference TRBV29-1 and TRBJ2-5 provide the parts outside the CDR3, is SAVISQKPSRDICQRGTSLTIQCQVDSQVTMMFWYRQQPGQSLTLIATANQGSEATYESGFVIDKFPISRPNLTFSTLTVSNMSPEDSSIYLCSVEDPPGTGFETQYFGPGTRLLVL.

J is TRBJ1-6 and V is TRBV19, with unresolved D. Germline V CDR1 and CDR2: LNHDA, SQIVND (reference sequence). Trimming removed 7 bases at V and 1 base at J, with 14 bases between. The CDR3 totals 16 residues. The CDR3: CASTGPRGSYNSPLHF. CDR3 coding DNA: TGTGCCAGTACTGGGCCGCGTGGGTCCTATAATTCACCCCTCCACTTT.

This chain uses TRBV19 with TRBJ2-2; 10 bases match TRBD1. The V gene end was trimmed by 6 bases and the J gene end by 5 bases; junction bases not matched to a gene: 12. Per germline, CDR1 LNHDA and CDR2 SQIVND (reference sequence). The CDR3 totals 17 residues. CDR3 in amino acids: CASSTQLDRGVTGELFF. CDR3 bases: TGTGCCAGTAGCACCCAGTTGGACAGGGGGGTGACCGGGGAGCTGTTTTTT. Drawing the rest from reference TRBV19 and TRBJ2-2, the complete variable domain is DGGITQSPKYLFRKEGQNVTLSCEQNLNHDAMYWYRQDPGQGLRLIYYSQIVNDFQKGDIAEGYSVSREKKESFPLTVTSAQKNPTAFYLCASSTQLDRGVTGELFFGEGSRLTVL.

The genes are TRBV5-5 and TRBJ2-7; 11 nucleotides align to TRBD1. The J segment lost 2 bases and the V segment lost 0 bases, leaving 4 bases of the junction unmatched. The CDR3 runs to 16 residues. Germline V gene lookup returns CDR1 SGHKS and CDR2 YYEKEE (reference sequence). The CDR3 DNA reads as TGTGCCAGCAGCTTGGATTGGGACAGGGGGACCTACGAGCAGTACTTC. This sequence encodes CASSLDWDRGTYEQYF.

The V and J genes are TRBV4-3 and TRBJ2-2, with TRBD1 identical over 10 bases. This CDR3 is built from 15 residues. Germline-derived CDR1 and CDR2 are LGHNA and YSLEER. The V and J ends lost 4 bases and 7 bases, in that order; junction bases with no gene match: 6. CDR3 sequence (DNA): TGCGCCAGCAGCCCAGACAGGGGGCGCGGCGGGGAGCTGTTTTTT. Residues: CASSPDRGRGGELFF.

This chain links TRBV4-1 with TRBJ2-1; TRBD1 is a possible D gene (5 bases). V lost 4 bases to trimming and J lost 5 bases, with 12 bases between them. The CDR3 contains 14 residues. Germline-derived CDR1 and CDR2 are MGHRA and YSYEKL. This chain's CDR3 is CASSLPGPHNEQFF. Written as DNA, the CDR3 is TGCGCCAGCAGCCTCCCAGGGCCTCACAATGAGCAGTTCTTC.

J is TRBJ2-3 and V is TRBV10-1, with D perhaps matching TRBD1 (6 bases). V lost 6 bases and J lost 6, with 16 bases in between. Looked up from germline, CDR1 is WNHNN and CDR2 is SYGVQD (reference sequence). This CDR3 region has 14 residues. CDR3 sequence: CASRDSLAADTQYF. CDR3 coding DNA: TGCGCCAGCAGGGACAGCTTAGCAGCGGATACGCAGTATTTT.

CDR3 sequence: CASSYWRSGDDEAFF. CDR3 DNA sequence: TGTGCCAGCAGTTACTGGCGGTCAGGGGACGATGAAGCTTTCTTT. J is TRBJ1-1 and V is TRBV6-2 or TRBV6-3; D may be TRBD1 (6 bases). The germline gives CDR1 MNHEY, CDR2 SVGEGT. With 1 base removed from V and 7 bases from J, the gap between germline ends came to 16 bases. There are 15 residues in the CDR3.

The rearrangement uses TRBV28 and TRBJ1-4; 7 bases are shared with TRBD1. Per germline, CDR1 MDHEN and CDR2 SYDVKM. The trim removed 7 bases at V and 4 bases at J, leaving 3 bases unmatched. This CDR3 has 13 amino acids. CDR3 in DNA: TGTGCCAGCAACGGACAGGATAATGAAAAACTGTTTTTT. It encodes CASNGQDNEKLFF.

V usage is TRBV11-3 and J usage is TRBJ2-7, with D unresolved. Looked up from germline, CDR1 is SGHNT and CDR2 is YENEEA. There are 14 residues in the CDR3. V lost 4 bases to trimming and J lost 3 bases, with 13 bases between them. The CDR3 sequence: CASSSSRVSYEQYF. In DNA form, the CDR3 reads TGTGCCAGCAGCTCCTCCCGGGTCAGCTACGAGCAGTACTTC. The full variable domain, rest sourced from reference TRBV11-3 and TRBJ2-7, is EAGVVQSPRYKIIEKKQPVAFWCNPISGHNTLYWYLQNLGQGPELLIRYENEEAVDDSQLPKDRFSAERLKGVDSTLKIQPAELGDSAVYLCASSSSRVSYEQYFGPGTRLTVT.

The rearrangement joins TRBV10-1 to TRBJ2-5, with 9 bases aligning to TRBD2. Germline-derived CDR1 and CDR2 are WNHNN and SYGVQD (reference sequence). V lost 6 bases and J lost 1; bases outside the gene matches: 12. CDR3 length: 17 residues. The CDR3 coding sequence is TGCGCCAGCAGCCCGCTAGCGGGGAGCCTCTCCCAAGAGACCCAGTACTTC. The encoded protein is CASSPLAGSLSQETQYF.

This chain links TRBV18 with TRBJ2-7; D is undetermined. Trimming left V 3 bases short and J 4 bases short, with 7 bases between. The CDR3 sequence is 12 residues long. Germline assignment: CDR1 KGHSH and CDR2 LQKENI. This CDR3 is CASSPSEYEQYF. CDR3 bases: TGTGCCAGCTCACCCTCGGAGTACGAGCAGTACTTC.

This chain joins TRBV25-1 and TRBJ1-2; TRBD1 is a possible D gene (6 bases). The length of the CDR3 is 14 residues. Trimming cost V 5 bases and J 3 bases, with 13 bases left between them. Germline V gene sequence: CDR1 MGHDK, CDR2 SYGVNS. DNA of the CDR3: TGTGCCAGCAGTAGCCTCCAGGGGTACTATGGCTACACCTTC. Translating gives CASSSLQGYYGYTF.

This sequence joins TRBV29-1 and TRBJ2-2; TRBD1 matches at 8 bases. Germline CDR1 SQVTM, CDR2 ANQGSEA. CDR3 length equals 15 residues. Unmatched junction bases numbered 5, after V lost 4 bases and J lost 1 base. The CDR3 loop reads CSVGIGTGNTGELFF. The CDR3 bases are TGCAGCGTTGGGATCGGGACAGGGAACACCGGGGAGCTGTTTTTT.